This passage covers 19 T cell receptor beta chains from one sample sequenced in a study of Tregs in tolerant kidney transplant recipients. Repertoires were generated with immunoSEQ multiplex PCR, while TCRdb's copy carries only in-frame clones and drops some. Counted here are 80,000 to 90,000 clones, around nine tenths occurring once; the ten biggest clones make up roughly 5%. Material: CD8+ T cells from blood. The receptors come from a human donor in good health.

The V call is TRBV5-6, the J call TRBJ1-5, with a possible D match to TRBD1 (5 bases). Germline V gene lookup returns CDR1 SGHDT and CDR2 YYEEEE. This CDR3 contains 16 residues. V was clipped by 3 bases and J by 2 bases, with 15 bases between them. The CDR3 spells CASSSGPSTGNQPQHF. The CDR3 coding sequence is TGTGCCAGCAGCTCGGGACCCTCAACGGGCAATCAGCCCCAGCATTTT.

The rearrangement uses TRBV6-6 and TRBJ2-3; 8 bases are a match to TRBD2. This CDR3 spans 16 amino acids. Germline assignment: CDR1 MNHNY and CDR2 SVGAGI (reference sequence). V was clipped by 7 bases and J by 2 bases; unmatched bases: 11. CDR3 in amino acids: CASTYGAGGYTDTQYF. The CDR3, as DNA: TGTGCCAGCACCTACGGGGCGGGAGGATACACAGATACGCAGTATTTT.

This clone occurred once. CDR3 bases: TGCAGTGCCGGGACGGCCGAGCAGTACTTC. Translated, it gives CSAGTAEQYF. The chain combines TRBV20-1 with TRBJ2-7; D tentatively reads TRBD1 or TRBD2 (5 bases each). The CDR3 sequence is 10 residues long. CDR1 and CDR2 (germline): DFQATT, SNEGSKA (reference sequence). Trimming removed 6 bases from V and 6 bases from J, with 9 bases in between.

Points on this clone: This CDR3 is also generated by other DNA sequences in the sample. In nucleotides, the CDR3 is TGTGCCAGTAGTATTGGGACTAGCGGCTACAATGAGCAGTTCTTC. Residues: CASSIGTSGYNEQFF. V usage is TRBV19 and J usage is TRBJ2-1; 11 nucleotides agree with TRBD2. The V and J ends lost 3 bases and 3 bases, in that order; junction bases with no gene match: 1. Germline V gene lookup returns CDR1 LNHDA and CDR2 SQIVND (reference sequence). CDR3 length: 15 amino acids.

The rearrangement links TRBV10-2 to TRBJ2-7; 11 positions match TRBD1. There are 13 residues in the CDR3. The V gene end was trimmed by 6 bases and the J gene end by 4 bases; junction bases not matched to a gene: 2. The germline CDR1 and CDR2 sequences are WSHSY and SAAADI. The CDR3 nucleotides read TGCGCCAGCAGCCGGGACAGGGGGTACGAGCAGTACTTC. Translation gives CASSRDRGYEQYF.

The chain is built from TRBV5-4 and TRBJ2-7; 7 positions match TRBD1. The V gene's germline CDR1 is SGHNT and CDR2 YYREEE (reference sequence). After removal of 4 bases from V and 2 bases from J, the junction contained 3 bases not matched to a gene. The CDR3 consists of 13 residues. The CDR3 nucleotides read TGTGCCAGCAGCAATGACAGGGCCTACGAGCAGTACTTC. It codes for CASSNDRAYEQYF.

The chain carries TRBV15 and TRBJ2-5; D remains unclear. The germline V gene has CDR1 LNHNV and CDR2 YYDKDF (reference sequence). The CDR3 totals 13 residues. Trimming took 1 base from V and 5 from J, leaving 8 bases between them. The CDR3, as DNA: TGTGCCACCAGCAGAGGGAGTTCGGAGACCCAGTACTTC. Its protein is CATSRGSSETQYF.

The V gene is TRBV6-5, the J gene TRBJ2-4; D not certain. The CDR3 totals 14 residues. V lost 8 bases to trimming and J lost 4 bases, with 15 bases between them. The germline V gene encodes CDR1 MNHEY and CDR2 SVGAGI. CDR3 amino acids: CASAPTEIKNIQYF. The CDR3 DNA sequence: TGTGCCAGCGCCCCAACGGAGATTAAAAACATTCAGTACTTC.

The rearrangement links TRBV4-1 to TRBJ1-1; TRBD1 is a possible D gene (5 bases). Germline values: CDR1 MGHRA, CDR2 YSYEKL. The CDR3 has 15 residues. The germline V and J ends were trimmed by 3 bases and 1 base, with 12 bases remaining between them. CDR3 nucleotides: TGCGCCAGCAGCCATGTAATTGGGGCGAACACTGAAGCTTTCTTT. This encodes CASSHVIGANTEAFF.

V is TRBV19 and J is TRBJ2-7; D may be TRBD1 or TRBD2 (6 bases each). Per germline, CDR1 LNHDA and CDR2 SQIVND (reference sequence). Trimming cost V 4 bases and J 2 bases, with 18 bases left between them. CDR3 length: 16 residues. The CDR3 bases are TGTGCCAGTAGTACCCCCCTGGGGGGCCTGACCTACGAGCAGTACTTC. Translated, it gives CASSTPLGGLTYEQYF.

The chain links TRBV11-2 to TRBJ2-7; D possibly corresponds to TRBD1 (5 bases). CDR3 length: 13 residues. The germline CDR1 and CDR2 sequences are SGHAT and FQNNGV. V lost 0 bases to trimming and J lost 7 bases, with 10 bases between them. The CDR3 region has the DNA TGTGCCAGCAGCTTAGAAGGGGCGCGAGAGCAGTACTTC. Its protein product is CASSLEGAREQYF. The whole variable domain, filled in from reference TRBV11-2 and TRBJ2-7, reads EAGVAQSPRYKIIEKRQSVAFWCNPISGHATLYWYQQILGQGPKLLIQFQNNGVVDDSQLPKDRFSAERLKGVDSTLKIQPAKLEDSAVYLCASSLEGAREQYFGPGTRLTVT.

This chain links TRBV27 with TRBJ2-5; a weak D match, TRBD1 (6 bases). Trimming cost V 4 bases and J 4 bases, with 13 bases left between them. The CDR3 has 14 amino acids. CDR1 MNHEY and CDR2 SMNVEV come from the germline V gene (reference sequence). For the CDR3, the DNA is TGTGCCAGCAGTTACCAGGGGCGAGCAGAGACCCAGTACTTC. Translating it yields CASSYQGRAETQYF.

The chain is built from TRBV5-6 and TRBJ2-1; 8 bases are shared with TRBD1. The germline V gene encodes CDR1 SGHDT and CDR2 YYEEEE. V was pared by 0 bases and J by 5 bases, with 13 bases of the junction left unmatched. The CDR3 has 18 residues. CDR3 sequence (DNA): TGTGCCAGCAGCTTGGCGGGCAGGGGGCGGCAGACTGACAATGAGCAGTTCTTC. This encodes CASSLAGRGRQTDNEQFF.

In nucleotides, the CDR3 is TGTGCCAGCAGCTTGGGCCTGACCTACGAGCAGTACTTC. Translating it yields CASSLGLTYEQYF. The chain has TRBV5-6 and TRBJ2-7; D ambiguous. This CDR3 has 13 residues. Between the trimmed V and J ends, which lost 0 bases and 2 bases, there was a span of 6 bases. The germline V gene encodes CDR1 SGHDT and CDR2 YYEEEE.

The rearrangement joins TRBV6-5 to TRBJ2-1; TRBD2 agrees at 10 bases. Per germline, CDR1 MNHEY and CDR2 SVGAGI. V lost 1 base to trimming and J lost 6 bases; unmatched junction nucleotides: 3. The CDR3 covers 15 residues. The CDR3 nucleotides are TGTGCCAGCAGTTACTATTTAGCGGGAGGCAATGAGCAGTTCTTC. Its protein product is CASSYYLAGGNEQFF.

The chain joins TRBV5-1 to TRBJ2-5; TRBD2 agrees at 7 bases. The CDR3 length is 17 residues. In germline, CDR1 is SGHRS, CDR2 YFSETQ. V trimming: 0 bases; J trimming: 2 bases; junction bases outside the gene matches: 10. The DNA of the CDR3 is TGCGCCAGCAGCTTGGAGGGGCGGGGGACTACTCAAGAGACCCAGTACTTC. This encodes CASSLEGRGTTQETQYF.

The V call is TRBV25-1, the J call TRBJ1-1, with unresolved D. The V and J ends lost 5 bases and 2 bases respectively, with 15 bases between them. Germline-derived CDR1 and CDR2 are MGHDK and SYGVNS. CDR3 length: 15 amino acids. The CDR3 region has the DNA TGTGCCAGCAGTCCTTTGGGAGGCTCAAACACTGAAGCTTTCTTT. The encoded protein is CASSPLGGSNTEAFF. The whole variable domain, filled in from reference TRBV25-1 and TRBJ1-1, reads EADIYQTPRYLVIGTGKKITLECSQTMGHDKMYWYQQDPGMELHLIHYSYGVNSTEKGDLSSESTVSRIRTEHFPLTLESARPSHTSQYLCASSPLGGSNTEAFFGQGTRLTVV.

This chain connects TRBV27 to TRBJ2-1, with 8 nucleotides matching TRBD2. With V trimmed by 5 bases and J by 6 bases, 9 bases remained unmatched. The CDR3 contains 15 residues. Germline CDR1 reads MNHEY; CDR2 reads SMNVEV (reference sequence). The DNA for the CDR3 is TGTGCCAGCAGTCCTCAAGCGGGAGTCTTCAATGAGCAGTTCTTC. This gives the protein CASSPQAGVFNEQFF.

V usage is TRBV19 and J usage is TRBJ2-7; 8 bases fit TRBD1. The CDR3 length is 16 residues. Germline loops: CDR1 LNHDA, CDR2 SQIVND (reference sequence). The J segment lost 2 bases and the V segment lost 0 bases, leaving 6 bases of the junction unmatched. The DNA for the CDR3 is TGTGCCAGTAGTATAGATGGGGGGACAGGCGCCTACGAGCAGTACTTC. As protein: CASSIDGGTGAYEQYF.